Below, 7 T cell receptor beta chains from the same sample are listed, as sequenced in a study of blood T cell repertoires in COVID-19. The protocol was immunoSEQ multiplex PCR, while the TCRdb copy is restricted to in-frame clones and leaves out a portion. This sample yields roughly 29,000 clones, of which approximately 85% are seen a single time; around 30% belongs to the top ten. The source material was peripheral blood. Receptors were obtained from a woman at least 80 years old with COVID-19, enrolled during active disease.

This chain connects TRBV5-1 to TRBJ2-2; 9 bases match TRBD2. Unmatched junction bases numbered 5, after V lost 4 bases and J lost 4 bases. The length of the CDR3 is 15 residues. From germline, CDR1 is SGHRS and CDR2 YFSETQ. CDR3 in amino acids: CASSGGGALTGELFF. DNA of the CDR3: TGCGCCAGCAGCGGCGGGGGGGCCCTCACCGGGGAGCTGTTTTTT.

This clone was counted only a few times. The CDR3 nucleotides read TGTGCCAGCAGCCACGTTCAGGGCGGCACTGAAGCTTTCTTT. Translation: CASSHVQGGTEAFF. V usage is TRBV6-2 or TRBV6-3 and J usage is TRBJ1-1; possibly TRBD1 for D (5 bases). The CDR3 covers 14 residues. Germline V lookup: CDR1 MNHEY, CDR2 SVGEGT. V lost 6 bases and J 4 bases, leaving 15 bases between the germline ends.

This rearrangement joins TRBV7-2 to TRBJ1-2, with TRBD1 as a possible D gene (5 bases). The V end lost 3 bases, the J end lost 4 bases, and 21 bases lay between the germline ends. CDR1 SGHTA and CDR2 FQGNSA come from the germline V gene. The CDR3 consists of 17 residues. The CDR3 DNA reads TGTGCCAGCAGCTTCGACAGCGTTGGCATAACCCTCTATGGCTACACCTTC. Translation: CASSFDSVGITLYGYTF.

The genes are TRBV5-1 and TRBJ1-4, with TRBD1 identical over 9 bases. This CDR3 is built from 15 residues. V gave up 0 bases and J gave up 5 bases; unmatched junction bases: 2. Germline V gene sequence: CDR1 SGHRS, CDR2 YFSETQ. CDR3 DNA: TGCGCCAGCAGCTTGGAGGGGACAGGGAATGAAAAACTGTTTTTT. It yields the protein CASSLEGTGNEKLFF. Looking up the rest from reference TRBV5-1 and TRBJ1-4 gives the full variable domain: KAGVTQTPRYLIKTRGQQVTLSCSPISGHRSVSWYQQTPGQGLQFLFEYFSETQRNKGNFPGRFSGRQFSNSRSEMNVSTLELGDSALYLCASSLEGTGNEKLFFGSGTQLSVL.

The gene calls are TRBV5-4 and TRBJ2-3; TRBD1 matches 7 bases. Trimming took 1 base from V and 8 from J; bases not matched to a gene: 10. The CDR3 contains 15 residues. CDR1 and CDR2 from the germline V gene are SGHNT and YYREEE (reference sequence). CDR3 sequence (DNA): TGTGCCAGCAGCTTGTCCCGGGACAGAGAAAGTACGCAGTATTTT. As protein: CASSLSRDRESTQYF.

The chain employs TRBV5-1 and TRBJ2-2; 10 nucleotides agree with TRBD2. The CDR3 spans 17 residues. V gave up 4 bases and J gave up 3 bases; unmatched junction bases: 9. CDR1 and CDR2 (germline): SGHRS, YFSETQ. CDR3 residues: CASSPFPSGGDTGELFF. The CDR3 DNA sequence: TGCGCCAGCAGCCCATTCCCTAGCGGGGGCGACACCGGGGAGCTGTTTTTT.

V usage is TRBV5-8 and J usage is TRBJ1-5, with D perhaps TRBD1 (5 bases). CDR1 is SGHTS, CDR2 YDEGEE, per germline. Trimming pared 4 bases from V and 4 bases from J, leaving 12 bases between. This CDR3 comprises 14 residues. The CDR3 protein is CASSLRGKNQPQHF. For the CDR3, the DNA is TGTGCCAGCAGCCTCCGGGGGAAGAATCAGCCCCAGCATTTT.